This TCR beta chain was sequenced for a study of shared clonotypes between healthy human individuals. Study-level findings and limits: Estimated clonotype richness was generally higher in naive than memory subsets.

Repertoires were generated with immunoSEQ multiplex PCR, while TCRdb's copy carries only in-frame clones and drops some. This table holds over a million clones, around 75% found once. All of the donors resided in Nashville, Tennessee, and each was a Caucasian adult. Details on this clone: Its antigen is currently unknown.

The sample comprised memory CD4+ T cells sorted from blood. Stated subset: CD45RA-negative fraction. The sequence was collected from a man between 18 and 35 years old in good health.

CDR3 loop: CASSGQGGGRETQYF. The DNA of the CDR3 is TGTGCCAGCAGTGGACAGGGAGGGGGAAGAGAGACCCAGTACTTC. The chain has TRBV6-1 and TRBJ2-5, with D perhaps TRBD1 or TRBD2 (7 bases each). This CDR3 spans 15 amino acids. Trimming took off 4 bases at V and 4 bases at J, with 16 bases between the two ends. Germline CDR1 is MNHNS and CDR2 is SASEGT.